The T cell receptor beta chain described here comes from a study of patients and donors after allogeneic stem cell transplantation. Per germline, CDR1 MGHDK and CDR2 SYGVNS. The CDR3 length is 13 residues. Trimming removed 5 bases from V and 4 bases from J, with 11 bases in between. MiXCR, applied by TCRdb to the RT-PCR reads, yields one record per CDR3 protein. The data show about 160,000 distinct CDR3 sequences, with approximately 24% seen just once and 25% to 30% held by the top ten. The TCR sequence derives from a human donor who was either an allogeneic HSCT recipient or a stem cell or donor lymphocyte infusion donor (not recorded which). It is not recorded whose cells these are; they may come from a transplant donor. Material: blood, either unsorted or a sorted T cell fraction (not recorded which). The chain employs TRBV25-1 and TRBJ1-2; the D gene is possibly TRBD1 (6 bases). CDR3 in DNA: TGTGCCAGCAGTACCAGGGGCCTCTATGGCTACACCTTC. Protein: CASSTRGLYGYTF.